The T cell receptor beta chain under discussion was sequenced for a study of blood T cell repertoires in COVID-19. Study context: Acute and convalescent COVID-19 specimens originated in the United States, Italy and Spain. Sources were T cells, B-cell-depleted T cells, or PBMCs; the material itself was cDNA or gDNA.

The repertoire was sequenced with immunoSEQ multiplex PCR; TCRdb's copy has only in-frame clones and lacks some. The sample consists of some 200,000 clones, about 93% of them appearing once. Patients in Seattle were enrolled during active infection, then followed longitudinally. Trimming took 3 bases from V and 4 from J; bases not matched to a gene: 7. Germline-derived CDR1 and CDR2 are LGHDT and YNNKEL (reference sequence). There are 16 residues in the CDR3. The receptor was derived from a man younger than 45 with COVID-19, enrolled during active disease. Sequenced material: peripheral blood. V usage is TRBV3-1 (or the pseudogene TRBV3-2) and J usage is TRBJ2-3; 10 bases fit TRBD2. CDR3 in amino acids: CASSHLSGGAADTQYF. CDR3 coding DNA: TGTGCCAGCAGCCATTTGAGCGGGGGGGCCGCAGATACGCAGTATTTT.